This T cell receptor beta chain came from a study of cytomegalovirus exposure and HLA in healthy donors (dated by TCRdb to 2017 to 2019). Some background on the complete study: According to an earlier analysis of a few hundred of the donors, roughly 180 million T cells yielded roughly 110 million unique TCR beta sequences and less than 300 Gb of sequence data. On average, 235,054 unique TCR beta nucleotide sequences were sequenced per donor among a few hundred genotyped donors of the cohort, with 15% to 20% of those sequences being non-productive. The study was designed to test whether signatures of past pathogen exposure could be identified by cataloging public T cell receptors. Roughly 300 gigabases of sequencing data and 70 million to 95 million unique TCR sequences made up an early release that covered over 550 HLA-typed donors. Rather than using new phenotypic data, the later analysis identified candidate immune exposures from TCR beta sequences and from how often those sequences occurred across donors. Along with the approximately 700-subject first cohort, a separate validation cohort of about 110 different subjects was used. A handful of DR-DQ haplotypes were handled as single units for association and clustering because linkage in the cohort was strong. A later genetic analysis took genome-wide SNP genotypes for about 55% of the 666 donors and used that subset as a discovery cohort. The study profiled the T cell repertoires of hundreds of subjects by immunosequencing and related them to cytomegalovirus serostatus. An earlier analysis of 587 of the donors applied high-throughput TCR beta sequencing to assess whether each TCR beta V gene segment acted as functional or pseudogenic. The number of donors typed differed by locus, with about 629-630 for A, B, C, DRB1 and DQB1, about 500 for DQA1, 600 to 610 for DPA1, and some 440 for DPB1. Class I and class II HLA loci were covered by the typing at four-digit resolution. Donor age, sex, ethnicity and CMV serostatus were compiled together with the repertoire data. High-throughput TCR immunosequencing, statistical association of individual TCRs with disease status, and machine learning were combined to predict cytomegalovirus infection status. Of the approximately 400 genotyped donors, approximately 80% fell in the genetic ancestry cluster associated with self-reported Caucasian donors. In a later analysis, previously published TCR beta repertoires from 670 or so donors were re-analyzed and high-resolution HLA genotyping was added so that TCR occurrence patterns could be studied. All discovery cohort repertoires had been generated on a single sequencing platform. On the study overall, not on this receptor specifically: The sequencing pipeline was judged likely to have produced a cluster of highly shared sequence variants as a technical artifact. Because some donors lacked HLA typing at each locus, the association tests relied only on the typed subset. Three of the identified cytomegalovirus-associated TCR beta chains were confirmed in vitro to be specific for cytomegalovirus antigens. A further reported finding was that TCR beta sequences accurately predicted the HLA-A and HLA-B alleles for most subjects in the first cohort. The classifier was reported to diagnose cytomegalovirus status with high specificity and sensitivity in both the original and validation cohorts. In a later genetic analysis, a missense DCLRE1C variant was associated with V-gene and J-gene trimming of TCR beta chains, and the association was replicated in an independent cohort. Across donors, most TCR sequences were observed very rarely, whereas some public TCRs were present in many individuals. According to a later analysis, parvovirus B19, influenza, CMV and Epstein-Barr virus appeared linked to several top co-occurrence clusters. The authors suggested that the approach could potentially be extended to other disease states and immunological phenotypes. Correlated functional status among segregating V segments might be attributable to linkage disequilibrium, but an unknown experimental factor could not be ruled out. Some IMGT-functional V segments, including TRBV6-2 and TRBV6-3, could not be distinguished by the 87-base-pair reads and were therefore excluded. In a later genetic analysis, fewer N-insertions in productive TCRs were reported among donors in an Asian-associated ancestry cluster than the roughly 700-donor mean. Strong co-occurrence of HLA alleles, especially DR and DQ, made assigning TCR associations to individual alleles difficult. In a later analysis, most CMV-associated TCR beta chains were found to appear HLA-restricted, with HLA associations seemingly driven largely by CMV exposure. The presence/absence analyses assumed that sequencing depth was roughly uniform across donors, and that assumption may not be true. In a later analysis, TCR association rates were found to vary across HLA loci, with the most associated TCRs seen for DRB1 alleles and the fewest for HLA-C alleles. A total of roughly 160 TCR beta chains were listed by the study as associated with cytomegalovirus. A later analysis associated about 17,000 TCR beta sequences with specific HLA alleles at a false discovery rate of 0.05. For the cohort, immune exposure information was limited to CMV serostatus. Broadly in line with IMGT annotations, most TCR beta V segments showed up in productive rearrangements about 87% or about 30% of the time in an earlier analysis of 587 of the donors. Only TCR beta chains were sequenced in this cohort, and the absence of alpha or paired-chain data limited detectable features. Compared with equally common non-associated chains, HLA-associated TCR beta chains in a later analysis were more clonally expanded and had lower generation probabilities. Seventeen rarely observed V segments, including chromosome 9 orphons, were excluded from the earlier analysis of 550 to 700 of the donors because counts were too low.

A remark on this clone: This receptor's antigen is unknown. Per-base qualities were not stored, and no clone one base away is much larger.

The cohort consisted of 666 healthy bone marrow donors. At the time of sampling, all cohort members were nominally healthy, though unrecorded immune exposures were likely present. The donor tested CMV seropositive and was one of the 289 seropositive cohort members. A peripheral blood sample was collected from each donor, and TCR beta sequencing was performed on peripheral blood mononuclear cells. The Qiagen DNeasy Blood Extraction Kit was used to extract genomic DNA from the blood cell samples. The library relied on the immunoSEQ multiplex PCR assay. A mixture of 60 forward primers for TCR Vbeta segments and 13 reverse primers for TCR Jbeta segments was used in the multiplex PCR. The CDR3 region of rearranged TCR beta genes was amplified from genomic DNA by a multiplex PCR assay. Amplified TCR beta libraries were sequenced as 87-base-pair reads on the Illumina HiSeq System. Regarding the original processing steps: In a later analysis, approximately 74 million unique TCR beta chains were counted across the roughly 610 repertoires, and around 11 million of these chains were shared by at least two donors. Raw reads were error-corrected and collapsed into unique sequences by a nearest-neighbor algorithm in which closely related sequences were merged to remove PCR and sequencing errors. CDR3 sequences were aligned to IMGT reference sequences to assign V, D and J gene segments. For a sequence to be retained, a match of at least six nucleotides to both a V gene segment and a J gene segment was required. Rearrangements were classified as productive when the CDR3 lacked stop codons and remained in frame with V and J, and all other rearrangements were classified as non-productive. Following IMGT convention, CDR3 was defined as the stretch from the second conserved V-encoded cysteine to the conserved J-encoded phenylalanine. In an earlier analysis of 587 of the donors, sequences lacking an unambiguous match to a single V gene segment were excluded. An earlier analysis of several hundred of the donors called V segments functional above 56.7% productive rearrangements and segregating when the between-donor standard deviation exceeded 5%. A statistical classification framework was built for diagnosing cytomegalovirus status from the catalog of TCR beta chain sequences. In a later analysis, TCR nucleotide sequences were compared against IMGT/GENE-DB human TR gene sequences so that V and J genes could be assigned. In a later analysis, CDR3 sequences and most-parsimonious VDJ recombination scenarios were assigned using the TCRdist pipeline. In a later analysis, each TCR beta chain was defined by its CDR3 amino acid sequence together with its V-gene family, and reads without a unique V-gene family were excluded. In a later analysis, a few hundred highly shared, low-generation-probability nucleotide sequences were removed to address suspected cross-contamination and a sequencing artifact. In a later analysis, a clonal expansion index was calculated for each public chain from normalized within-repertoire ranks of inferred template counts. In a later analysis, generation probabilities were computed with a VDJ recombination model fitted to out-of-frame rearrangements, and the resulting probabilities were checked against IGoR. Hypergeometric tests were used in a later analysis to score TCR-TCR, TCR-HLA and TCR-CMV co-occurrence, with a repertoire-size bias correction applied to the TCR pairs. In a later analysis, false discovery rates were estimated by permuting HLA or CMV assignments 20 times. In a later analysis, co-occurring TCRs were grouped using DBSCAN, with TCRdist sequence similarity added in when clustering inside HLA-allele-positive subsets. Repertoires with fewer than 30,000 or more than 120,000 public chains, plus five repertoires with anomalous nucleotide sharing, were excluded from co-occurrence clustering. Here the immuneACCESS table is served through TCRdb, limited to in-frame sequences with V and J called. Missing clones are a known gap in these copies; in checked studies unresolved V genes cover under half, and the rest lacks a known reason. V, J and clone size were drawn from that table, and D and trimming were deduced from the DNA. Present in this sample are 90,000 or so clones, about four fifths of which were seen just once. The ten largest clones add up to about 3.4% of the sample.

Inclusive of the bounding cysteine and phenylalanine, the CDR3 is 13 residues long. This entry keeps only the CDR3 DNA: 39 bases, framed from base 1. As encoded in the germline V gene (reference sequence), CDR1 is SGHNT while CDR2 is YYREEE. V drops 1 base and J drops 8 bases, leaving 12 bases in between. This sequence originates from a man aged 25-40 years in good health and CMV-seropositive. Sequencing input: PBMCs. The chain is assembled from TRBV5-4 and TRBJ1-2, with the identity of the D gene unclear. The CDR3 is CASSLTVSVGYTF. The nucleotide sequence is given as TGTGCCAGCAGCTTGACCGTCTCGGTCGGCTACACCTTC.